The 13 T cell receptor beta chains below were found in one sample sequenced in a study of graft-versus-host responses after intestinal transplantation. Sequenced by immunoSEQ multiplex PCR; TCRdb stores in-frame clones only, minus some. In the table there are about 36,000 clones, roughly 94% of which are singletons. The antigens of these receptors remain unknown. The specimen was unstimulated CD4+ T cells sorted from spleen or lymph node cells, collected before transplant. These receptors were taken from a human donor who was the organ donor for an intestinal transplant.

The rearrangement joins TRBV9 to TRBJ1-5; D is undetermined. Per germline, CDR1 SGDLS and CDR2 YYNGEE. This CDR3 spans 17 amino acids. Trimming left V 4 bases short and J 5 bases short, with 22 bases between. CDR3 nucleotides: TGTGCCAGCAGCCGAACAGACAATAAAAGGTCATATCAGCCCCAGCATTTT. Amino acid sequence: CASSRTDNKRSYQPQHF.

J is TRBJ2-1 and V is TRBV6-1; D remains ambiguous. Trimming cost V 6 bases and J 0 bases, with 12 bases left between them. This CDR3 has 15 residues. Germline CDR1 and CDR2: MNHNS and SASEGT. The CDR3 nucleotides are TGTGCCAGCAGCCCCAGGTTTAGCTCCTACAATGAGCAGTTCTTC. Amino acid sequence: CASSPRFSSYNEQFF.

The chain couples TRBV5-5 to TRBJ1-2, with 12 bases that match TRBD1. Germline V gene data show CDR1 as SGHKS and CDR2 as YYEKEE (reference sequence). V lost 0 bases to trimming and J lost 5 bases; unmatched junction nucleotides: 8. The CDR3 totals 17 residues. In DNA form, the CDR3 reads TGTGCCAGCAGCTTGGGGGGGACAGGGGGCGCCCGGTATGGCTACACCTTC. Protein product: CASSLGGTGGARYGYTF.

The rearrangement joins TRBV18 to TRBJ2-3; a possible D gene is TRBD1 (5 bases). The CDR3 length is 13 residues. Germline CDR1 reads KGHSH; CDR2 reads LQKENI. V lost 4 bases and J lost 5, with 10 bases in between. CDR3 DNA sequence: TGTGCCAGCTCACTATCAGGGAAAGATACGCAGTATTTT. This gives the protein CASSLSGKDTQYF.

The chain carries TRBV5-1 and TRBJ1-2; a possible D gene is TRBD1 (5 bases). The CDR3 has 15 amino acids. The V end was cut by 4 bases, the J end by 6 bases, with 19 bases between. Germline V lookup: CDR1 SGHRS, CDR2 YFSETQ. CDR3 loop: CASSPTARRVDGYTF. In nucleotides, the CDR3 is TGCGCCAGCAGCCCGACAGCCCGAAGGGTGGATGGCTACACCTTC.

The rearrangement joins TRBV10-1 to TRBJ2-3; weak D call: TRBD2 (7 bases). V was trimmed by 6 bases and J by 3 bases, leaving 13 bases between them. The V gene's germline CDR1 is WNHNN and CDR2 SYGVQD (reference sequence). The CDR3 extends over 14 amino acids. Written as DNA, the CDR3 is TGCGCCAGCAGCCGAGGGGGGGGTACAGATACGCAGTATTTT. Amino acid sequence: CASSRGGGTDTQYF.

The table lists this clone with a count of one. J is TRBJ1-5 and V is TRBV5-1; 9 bases agree with TRBD1. V shed 7 bases and J 4 bases; nucleotides not matched to a gene: 6. This CDR3 is built from 14 residues. The germline CDR1 and CDR2 sequences are SGHRS and YFSETQ. CDR3 sequence reads: CASCPGTGNQPQHF. CDR3 DNA sequence: TGCGCCAGCTGCCCCGGGACAGGGAATCAGCCCCAGCATTTT.

The chain carries TRBV14 and TRBJ2-3, with D unclear. CDR3 size: 12 residues. V was trimmed by 1 base and J by 10 bases, leaving 9 bases between them. The germline V gene has CDR1 SGHDN and CDR2 FVKESK. The CDR3, as DNA: TGTGCCAGCAGCCAAGGGATTTGGGCGCAGTATTTT. It encodes CASSQGIWAQYF.

This clone was seen only once. The chain is built from TRBV19 and TRBJ2-6, with a possible D match to TRBD1 (5 bases). With 4 bases removed from V and 0 bases from J, the gap between germline ends came to 22 bases. This CDR3 comprises 20 residues. The germline V gene encodes CDR1 LNHDA and CDR2 SQIVND (reference sequence). Written as DNA, the CDR3 is TGTGCCAGTAGTACAAGCAAGACAGTTAGTCTCAGCTCTGGGGCCAACGTCCTGACTTTC. It specifies CASSTSKTVSLSSGANVLTF.

J is TRBJ2-6 and V is TRBV4-3; D is possibly TRBD1 (6 bases). The V end lost 1 base, the J end lost 2 bases, and 15 bases lay between the germline ends. CDR1 LGHNA and CDR2 YSLEER come from the germline V gene. This CDR3 contains 18 residues. The CDR3 DNA follows: TGCGCCAGCAGCCAAGCCACTTACAGGGAACCTGGGGCCAACGTCCTGACTTTC. Protein product: CASSQATYREPGANVLTF.

V usage is TRBV7-9 and J usage is TRBJ2-7, with TRBD2 matching over 12 bases. The CDR3 has 14 amino acids. The V gene end was trimmed by 4 bases and the J gene end by 6 bases; junction bases not matched to a gene: 4. Germline V lookup: CDR1 SEHNR, CDR2 FQNEAQ (reference sequence). Written as DNA, the CDR3 is TGTGCCAGCAGCTCAGGACTAGCGGGGTTCGAGCAGTACTTC. The encoded protein is CASSSGLAGFEQYF.

The genes are TRBV14 and TRBJ1-3; D uncertain. Germline-derived CDR1 and CDR2 are SGHDN and FVKESK. There are 12 residues in the CDR3. V gave up 8 bases and J gave up 0 bases, with 5 bases separating them. DNA of the CDR3: TGTGCCAGCGGGAACTCTGGAAACACCATATATTTT. Its protein product is CASGNSGNTIYF.

In its sample, this clone was seen once. The chain is built from TRBV6-5 and TRBJ2-7; 7 bases map to TRBD1. The V gene end was trimmed by 5 bases and the J gene end by 6 bases; junction bases not matched to a gene: 7. CDR3 length equals 13 residues. Per the germline V gene, CDR1 is MNHEY and CDR2 is SVGAGI. The CDR3 protein is CASSDNRGSEQYF. CDR3 bases: TGTGCCAGCAGTGACAACAGGGGATCCGAGCAGTACTTC.